The clone carrying this TCR beta chain was recorded a few times. Antigen unknown. This specimen comes from a study of metastatic and nonmetastatic thyroid tumors. Findings of the study overall: A significant increase in TCR beta diversity was reportedly seen in malignant thyroid tumors relative to benign nodules, in blood and tumor.

Methods used by the authors: A papillary thyroid cancer distant-metastasis classifier was built from CDR3 differences across clinicopathological groups. TCRdb reprocessed the PCR reads via MiXCR. The V and J calls and clone size are TCRdb's, not the authors'. The sample records 21,000 or so clones, about 12% being singletons. Per germline, CDR1 ENHRY and CDR2 SYGVKD. The CDR3 sequence is 15 residues long. Trimming took off 2 bases at V and 1 base at J, with 12 bases between the two ends. No treatment had been given to any patient before thyroid surgery. The gene calls are TRBV10-3 and TRBJ2-7; D unresolved. Sequenced input: blood. This receptor was identified in a male donor with papillary thyroid cancer or a benign thyroid nodule (not recorded which). Some clones in this sample may be carry-over from other donors' samples. The CDR3 reads CAISEPGSSSYEQYF. The CDR3 coding sequence is TGTGCCATCAGTGAGCCTGGATCCAGTTCCTACGAGCAGTACTTC.